The rows below give T cell receptor beta chains drawn from one sample of a study of cytomegalovirus exposure and HLA in healthy donors. TCRdb's copy holds only in-frame clones and misses some; the assay was immunoSEQ multiplex PCR. The sample records about 160,000 clones, 70% to 90% being singletons. Sequencing input: PBMCs. These receptors were obtained from a man younger than 35 in good health and CMV-seronegative. The CDR3 runs from the conserved cysteine through the conserved F or W. A D gene is named only where the DNA matches it firmly. Where a row states a size, it is once, few, many or the class of an expanded clone; other rows omit it.

>TRBD1|NA|TRBJ1-5|TRBV23-1
TGCGCCAGCAGTCAATCGTCAGATGACAGGGGGAGCAATCAGCCCCAGCATTTT
CASSQSSDDRGSNQPQHF
>TRBD1|NA|TRBJ1-1|TRBV15
TGTGCCACCAGCCCACGACAGGGTTTGGCTTTCTTT
CATSPRQGLAFF
>TRBD2|NA|TRBJ2-1|TRBV5-1
TGCGCCAGCAGCTTGGGCAGTCTAGCGGGAGGAAATGAGCAGTTCTTC
CASSLGSLAGGNEQFF
>TRBD1|NA|TRBJ1-5|TRBV5-1
TGCGCCAGCAGCGCCAACAGGGGGAGCAATCAGCCCCAGCATTTT
CASSANRGSNQPQHF
>NA|NA|TRBJ2-7|TRBV6-5
TGTGCCAGCAGTTACCGCCACTCGGGCGAGCAGTACTTC
CASSYRHSGEQYF
>TRBD2|few|TRBJ2-7|TRBV4-3
TGCGCCAGCAGCGCAAGTAGCGGGAGAGACTACGAGCAGTACTTC
CASSASSGRDYEQYF
>TRBD2|NA|TRBJ2-3|TRBV9
TGTGCCAGCAGCCCCCAGCTAGCGGGAGGCACAGATACGCAGTATTTT
CASSPQLAGGTDTQYF
>NA|once|TRBJ2-7|TRBV7-2
TGTGCCAGCAGCTCAATCACCCGGTCCTACGAGCAGTACTTC
CASSSITRSYEQYF
>NA|NA|TRBJ2-3|TRBV30
TGTGCCTGGACTCATGGAGGAGCCTACACAGATACGCAGTATTTT
CAWTHGGAYTDTQYF
>NA|NA|TRBJ2-7|TRBV5-8
TGTGCCAGCAGCTCAGCGTGGAGTGGCGCAGAGCCTTCGACCTACGAGCAGTACTTC
CASSSAWSGAEPSTYEQYF
>TRBD2|NA|TRBJ2-2|TRBV4-1
TGCGCCAGCAGCCAGGAGGCAACTAGCGGCACAAACACCGGGGAGCTGTTTTTT
CASSQEATSGTNTGELFF
>TRBD1|NA|TRBJ2-6|TRBV11-3
TGTGCCAGTTCGACAGGGGGCCTAAATTCTGGGGCCAACGTCCTGACTTTC
CASSTGGLNSGANVLTF
>TRBD2|once|TRBJ2-7|TRBV29-1
TGCAGCGTTGAGTGGCTAGCGGGCTCCTCCTACGAGCAGTACTTC
CSVEWLAGSSYEQYF
>TRBD1|NA|TRBJ2-7|TRBV27
TGTGCCAGCAGTTTCGGGACAGACTTTTCGCCCTACGAGCAGTACTTC
CASSFGTDFSPYEQYF
>NA|few|TRBJ1-2|TRBV4-1
TGCGCCAGCAGCCAAGAACAGGGCGTCTATGGCTACACCTTC
CASSQEQGVYGYTF
>TRBD2|NA|TRBJ2-7|TRBV7-6
TGTGCCAGCAGCCCACAATCGGGCGGGAGGTTCTACGAGCAGTACTTC
CASSPQSGGRFYEQYF
>TRBD1|NA|TRBJ2-5|TRBV6-5
TGTGCCAGCAGTTACTCGACAGGGCCCCAAGAGACCCAGTACTTC
CASSYSTGPQETQYF
>TRBD1|few|TRBJ1-2|TRBV27
TGTGCCAGCAGTTTATCGGGACAGAACTATGGCTACACCTTC
CASSLSGQNYGYTF
>NA|NA|TRBJ2-4|TRBV5-6
TGTGCCAGCAGCTTACAGAGTGGGACTTGGTACTTC
CASSLQSGTWYF
>NA|NA|TRBJ1-3|TRBV27
TGTGCCAGCAGGAATCTAAATCAAGGGGTCGGAAACACCATATATTTT
CASRNLNQGVGNTIYF
>TRBD1|once|TRBJ1-2|TRBV27
TGTGCCAGCAGTATCACAGGGGGCTCTGGCTACACCTTC
CASSITGGSGYTF